These 26 T cell receptor beta chains share one sample of origin, sequenced in a study of T cell repertoires in cytomegalovirus infection (dated by TCRdb to the late 2010s). The sequencing machine was an Illumina HiSeq 1500. TCRdb trimmed the raw reads at Q25, called clones with MiXCR and kept productive beta chains. A single entry per CDR3 protein holds the most common genes and DNA from its merged rows. The sample records some 900,000 distinct CDR3 sequences, approximately 32% of which are singletons. The ten biggest clones cover roughly 12% of the sample. Antigens for these TCRs are unknown. The sample's treatment or condition label, decoded: in vitro stimulation with specific CMV peptide epitopes to enrich CMV-specific T cells. The material sequenced was cultured CD8+ T cells from PBMCs, taken from culture after CMV antigen stimulation. The source is a human donor in good health (CMV status not recorded). Some clones in this sample may be carry-over from other donors' samples.

This clonotype was seen more than once but under ten times. The chain has TRBV7-2 and TRBJ2-1; 13 nucleotides match TRBD2. This CDR3 contains 18 residues. J lost 2 bases, V lost 2 bases, and 6 bases had no gene match. CDR1 SGHTA and CDR2 FQGNSA come from the germline V gene. The CDR3: CASSLFRTSGGAYNEQFF. CDR3 DNA sequence: TGTGCCAGCAGCTTATTTCGTACTAGCGGGGGGGCCTACAATGAGCAGTTCTTC.

This clonotype was picked up a small number of times. The chain carries TRBV20-1 and TRBJ2-5; 8 bases are shared with TRBD2. The V gene end was trimmed by 1 base and the J gene end by 2 bases; junction bases not matched to a gene: 3. Germline V gene lookup returns CDR1 DFQATT and CDR2 SNEGSKA (reference sequence). The CDR3 has 14 residues. Here the CDR3 DNA reads TGCAGTGCTAGAGGGGGACTAGTGCAAGAGACCCAGTACTTC. It is translated as CSARGGLVQETQYF.

This clonotype was counted a few times. The V call is TRBV7-2, the J call TRBJ2-7; D not certain. CDR3 length: 12 residues. Germline values: CDR1 SGHTA, CDR2 FQGNSA. V was clipped by 5 bases and J by 2 bases, with 7 bases between them. The CDR3 bases are TGTGCCAGCAGCATATCCCCCTACGAGCAGTACGTC. It specifies CASSISPYEQYV.

The V gene is TRBV6-1, the J gene TRBJ2-5; 7 bases line up with TRBD1. Germline V gene data show CDR1 as MNHNS and CDR2 as SASEGT. This CDR3 contains 13 residues. V lost 7 bases and J lost 5; bases outside the gene matches: 7. Here the CDR3 reads CASTDREMETQYF. CDR3 nucleotide sequence: TGTGCCAGCACCGACAGGGAGATGGAGACCCAGTACTTC.

The V call is TRBV11-3, the J call TRBJ2-1, with D unresolved. Germline V gene sequence: CDR1 SGHNT, CDR2 YENEEA. The CDR3 sequence is 13 residues long. Trimming removed 5 bases from V and 6 bases from J, with 11 bases in between. CDR3 loop: CASSHRPGNEQFF. The CDR3 nucleotides are TGTGCCAGCAGCCACCGCCCCGGCAATGAGCAGTTCTTC.

The chain is built from TRBV28 and TRBJ1-1; weak D call: TRBD1 (5 bases). The V end lost 3 bases, the J end lost 10 bases, and 18 bases lay between the germline ends. From germline, CDR1 is MDHEN and CDR2 SYDVKM. This CDR3 has 14 residues. The CDR3 DNA sequence: TGTGCCAGCAGTTTGGAGGGGATCGGTCAGGCAGCTTTCTTT. Protein product: CASSLEGIGQAAFF.

This clonotype has a handful of counts. This chain joins TRBV28 and TRBJ2-5; 7 bases are a match to TRBD1. Per the germline V gene, CDR1 is MDHEN and CDR2 is SYDVKM. The V segment lost 7 bases and the J segment 1 base; nucleotides outside the gene matches: 9. The CDR3 spans 15 residues. This CDR3 is CASTDRRDSQETQYF. Written as DNA, the CDR3 is TGTGCCAGCACCGATCGACGGGACAGCCAAGAGACCCAGTACTTC. Full variable domain (rest looked up from reference TRBV28 and TRBJ2-5): DVKVTQSSRYLVKRTGEKVFLECVQDMDHENMFWYRQDPGLGLRLIYFSYDVKMKEKGDIPEGYSVSREKKERFSLILESASTNQTSMYLCASTDRRDSQETQYFGPGTRLLVL.

This clonotype was found a few times. The rearrangement joins TRBV10-3 to TRBJ1-1; D gene ambiguous. Per germline, CDR1 ENHRY and CDR2 SYGVKD. The V end lost 10 bases, the J end lost 1 base, and 19 bases lay between the germline ends. The CDR3 is 15 residues long. CDR3 sequence: CATTWQGPPNTEAFF. The DNA of the CDR3 is TGTGCCACTACCTGGCAAGGGCCGCCGAACACTGAAGCTTTCTTT.

This clonotype was counted only a few times. At one end, the junction sequence differs from germline, possibly due to a read error. The rearrangement links TRBV6-6 to TRBJ1-2; perhaps TRBD1 as D (6 bases). From germline, CDR1 is MNHNY and CDR2 SVGAGI (reference sequence). CDR3 length: 13 residues. CDR3 sequence (DNA): TGTGCCAGCGCCTGGGGACAAAACTTTGGCTACACCTTC. It encodes CASAWGQNFGYTF.

This clonotype was counted a few times. The chain has TRBV19 and TRBJ2-7, with 10 bases matching TRBD1. J was trimmed by 6 bases and V by 4 bases; bases with no gene match: 6. This CDR3 has 14 amino acids. The germline CDR1 and CDR2 sequences are LNHDA and SQIVND (reference sequence). The CDR3 region is CASSRGTGASEQYF. CDR3 sequence (DNA): TGTGCCAGTAGTAGGGGGACAGGGGCCTCCGAGCAGTACTTC.

V gene TRBV9 combines with J gene TRBJ2-1, with TRBD2 matching over 10 bases. Trimming took 3 bases from V and 10 from J; bases not matched to a gene: 13. There are 16 residues in the CDR3. CDR1 is SGDLS, CDR2 YYNGEE, per germline. CDR3 DNA sequence: TGTGCCAGCAGCGCGACATCCGGGACTAGCGACAGGGAGCAGTTCTTC. It is translated as CASSATSGTSDREQFF.

This clonotype was picked up one time. The chain joins TRBV19 to TRBJ2-2, with D possibly being TRBD1 or TRBD2 (5 bases each). Germline V gene data show CDR1 as LNHDA and CDR2 as SQIVND (reference sequence). The germline V and J ends were trimmed by 5 bases and 5 bases, with 18 bases remaining between them. This CDR3 comprises 16 residues. The CDR3 sequence is CASSPPDSQGTGELFF. CDR3 sequence (DNA): TGTGCCAGTAGTCCTCCGGACTCCCAGGGTACCGGGGAGCTGTTTTTT.

This clonotype was seen a handful of times. The chain is built from TRBV2 and TRBJ1-1; no clear D. The germline V gene has CDR1 SNHLY and CDR2 FYNNEI. The CDR3 totals 10 residues. V was trimmed by 3 bases and J by 10 bases, leaving 6 bases between them. The CDR3 loop reads CASSDPRAFF. The CDR3, as DNA: TGTGCCAGCAGTGACCCTAGAGCTTTCTTT.

The chain has TRBV6-6 and TRBJ2-3; D is unclear. Per the germline V gene, CDR1 is MNHNY and CDR2 is SVGAGI (reference sequence). The length of the CDR3 is 16 residues. With 2 bases removed from V and 3 bases from J, the gap between germline ends came to 15 bases. The CDR3 protein is CASSYIGHHETDTQYF. Here the CDR3 DNA reads TGTGCCAGCAGTTACATTGGGCACCATGAGACAGATACGCAGTATTTT.

V and J are TRBV12-3 or TRBV12-4 and TRBJ2-1; 7 nucleotides match TRBD1. The CDR3 totals 14 residues. J was trimmed by 8 bases and V by 7 bases; bases with no gene match: 11. CDR3 loop: CASTESHRGDEQFF. In DNA, the CDR3 is TGTGCCAGCACCGAGAGTCACAGGGGCGATGAGCAGTTCTTC.

CDR3 protein: CASSLIAGAEYGYTF. The CDR3 bases are TGTGCCAGCAGCTTAATAGCAGGGGCGGAATATGGCTACACCTTC. V gene TRBV7-3 combines with J gene TRBJ1-2, with TRBD1 as a possible D gene (6 bases). V was shortened by 1 base and J by 5 bases, with 14 bases between the two germline ends. The CDR3 contains 15 residues. The germline CDR1 and CDR2 sequences are SGHTA and FQGTGA.

This clonotype was seen more than once but under ten times. This chain joins TRBV2 and TRBJ2-7; 8 nucleotides agree with TRBD2. CDR3 length: 13 amino acids. With V trimmed by 10 bases and J by 2 bases, 7 bases remained unmatched. The germline gives CDR1 SNHLY, CDR2 FYNNEI. This CDR3 is CATTRGGTYEQYV. CDR3 nucleotides: TGTGCCACCACCCGCGGGGGGACCTACGAGCAGTACGTC.

This clonotype was seen a few times. The chain combines TRBV6-4 with TRBJ2-1, with TRBD2 identical over 9 bases. After removal of 5 bases from V and 6 bases from J, the junction contained 8 bases not matched to a gene. This CDR3 comprises 15 residues. The germline V gene encodes CDR1 MRHNA and CDR2 SNTAGT. The CDR3 protein is CASSPSGDPFNEQFF. The CDR3, as DNA: TGTGCCAGCAGTCCTAGCGGGGACCCCTTCAATGAGCAGTTCTTC.

On this clonotype itself: This may be a read error, as it is one base from a much larger clone. The genes are TRBV7-8 and TRBJ2-5; 8 bases agree with TRBD2. The CDR3 has 16 residues. Germline loops: CDR1 SGHVS, CDR2 FQNEAQ. Trimming cost V 1 base and J 3 bases; bases outside gene matches: 7. CDR3 nucleotide sequence: TGTGCCAGCAGCTTAGTGACAGCGGGGGTAGAAGAGACCCAGTACTTC. This encodes CASSLVTAGVEETQYF.

The chain couples TRBV29-1 to TRBJ1-1; 7 positions match TRBD1. V trimming: 6 bases; J trimming: 1 base; junction bases outside the gene matches: 5. The germline CDR1 and CDR2 sequences are SQVTM and ANQGSEA. The CDR3 sequence is 13 residues long. The CDR3 region is CSVTGTENTEAFF. Written as DNA, the CDR3 is TGCAGCGTAACCGGGACAGAGAACACTGAAGCTTTCTTT.

This clonotype has only a few counts. As DNA, the CDR3 is TGTGCCAGCAGCTTAGCGTACGTTGGCCCTAACACTGAAGCTTTCTTT. Protein: CASSLAYVGPNTEAFF. The chain carries TRBV7-9 and TRBJ1-1, with D uncertain. CDR1 and CDR2 from the germline V gene are SEHNR and FQNEAQ (reference sequence). This CDR3 is built from 16 residues. Trimming shortened V by 0 bases and J by 2 bases, and 13 bases separated the two germline ends.

The CDR3 spells CASSFEREGHHEQFF. DNA for the CDR3: TGTGCCAGCAGCTTTGAGAGGGAGGGCCACCATGAGCAGTTCTTC. The rearrangement joins TRBV7-9 to TRBJ2-1, with 7 bases lining up with TRBD2. The V gene end was trimmed by 3 bases and the J gene end by 8 bases; junction bases not matched to a gene: 10. This CDR3 region has 15 residues. Looked up from germline, CDR1 is SEHNR and CDR2 is FQNEAQ (reference sequence). Together with reference TRBV7-9 and TRBJ2-1, the CDR3 gives the full variable domain: DTGVSQNPRHKITKRGQNVTFRCDPISEHNRLYWYRQTLGQGPEFLTYFQNEAQLEKSRLLSDRFSAERPKGSFSTLEIQRTEQGDSAMYLCASSFEREGHHEQFFGPGTRLTVL.

The rearrangement uses TRBV7-9 and TRBJ2-3; TRBD2 is a possible D gene (5 bases). Germline assignment: CDR1 SEHNR and CDR2 FQNEAQ (reference sequence). The V gene lost 2 bases and the J gene lost 1 base, with 13 bases spanning the gap. The length of the CDR3 is 16 residues. The CDR3 bases are TGTGCCAGCAGCTTAAGACGGACTGTCGGCACAGATACGCAGTATTTT. This gives the protein CASSLRRTVGTDTQYF. Looking up the rest from reference TRBV7-9 and TRBJ2-3 gives the full variable domain: DTGVSQNPRHKITKRGQNVTFRCDPISEHNRLYWYRQTLGQGPEFLTYFQNEAQLEKSRLLSDRFSAERPKGSFSTLEIQRTEQGDSAMYLCASSLRRTVGTDTQYFGPGTRLTVL.

The chain has TRBV20-1 and TRBJ2-2; D is unclear. Germline V gene sequence: CDR1 DFQATT, CDR2 SNEGSKA (reference sequence). This CDR3 is 14 amino acids long. Trimming took 3 bases from V and 2 from J, leaving 10 bases between them. The CDR3 DNA sequence: TGCAGTGCTAGCGTGGATCCAAACACCGGGGAGCTGTTTTTT. Amino acids: CSASVDPNTGELFF.

This rearrangement joins TRBV20-1 to TRBJ2-2; 8 bases map to TRBD2. The CDR3 is 16 residues long. Germline V gene lookup returns CDR1 DFQATT and CDR2 SNEGSKA (reference sequence). With V trimmed by 3 bases and J by 1 base, 7 bases remained unmatched. CDR3 residues: CSASGGEEKNTGELFF. CDR3 DNA: TGCAGTGCTAGCGGGGGGGAGGAAAAGAACACCGGGGAGCTGTTTTTT.

This rearrangement joins TRBV11-2 to TRBJ2-7; TRBD2 is a possible D gene (6 bases). The length of the CDR3 is 14 residues. V shed 5 bases and J shed 0 bases, with 11 bases lying between them. Germline CDR1 and CDR2: SGHAT and FQNNGV. In DNA form, the CDR3 reads TGTGCCAGCAGCCCCGGGACTTCCTCCTACGAGCAGTACGTC. Amino acid sequence: CASSPGTSSYEQYV.